These T cell receptor beta chains were read from a single sample in a study of early T cells in non-severe SARS-CoV-2 infection. A single record per CDR3 protein comes from TCRdb applying MiXCR to the 5' RACE reads. Altogether about 56,000 distinct CDR3 sequences are present, roughly 16% being singletons, with the ten largest covering over 4%. Sequencing was performed on whole blood, taken at baseline. The receptors originated from an adult who was a healthcare worker with PCR-confirmed SARS-CoV-2 infection or an uninfected control (not recorded which). The CDR3 runs from the conserved cysteine through the conserved F or W. The order of the fields is D gene, clone size, J gene, V gene, CDR3 DNA, CDR3 protein. The D gene is left open where the match is weak. Size is omitted from some rows. Given values are once, few, many or a class for expanded clones.

d_gene: .; abundance: .; j_gene: TRBJ2-3; v_gene: TRBV5-6; CDR3nt: TGTGCCAGCAGCTCCCTCCGGGATACGCAGTATTTT; CDR3aa: CASSSLRDTQYF
d_gene: .; abundance: once; j_gene: TRBJ1-2; v_gene: TRBV5-1; CDR3nt: TGCGCCAGCAGCTTGGGGAGCTATGGCTACACCTTC; CDR3aa: CASSLGSYGYTF
d_gene: TRBD2; abundance: .; j_gene: TRBJ2-3; v_gene: TRBV20-1; CDR3nt: TGCAGTGCTAGACTTCCCCTAGCGGGAGGTCTTACGCAGTATTTT; CDR3aa: CSARLPLAGGLTQYF
d_gene: .; abundance: .; j_gene: TRBJ2-2; v_gene: TRBV2; CDR3nt: TGTGCCAGCAAAATGAACACCGGGGAGCTGTTTTTT; CDR3aa: CASKMNTGELFF
d_gene: .; abundance: .; j_gene: TRBJ2-3; v_gene: TRBV18; CDR3nt: TGTGCCAGCTCACCACCGTCGAGCGCTACGCAGTATTTT; CDR3aa: CASSPPSSATQYF
d_gene: .; abundance: few; j_gene: TRBJ2-3; v_gene: TRBV5-1; CDR3nt: TGCGCCAGCAGCTTGTTTAGAGGGAGAGGAACAGATACGCAGTATTTT; CDR3aa: CASSLFRGRGTDTQYF
d_gene: TRBD2; abundance: .; j_gene: TRBJ2-3; v_gene: TRBV28; CDR3nt: TGTGCCAGCAGGCCGGCCCCTGGGACTAGCGGGAGGGGCAACCCAGATACGCAGTATTTT; CDR3aa: CASRPAPGTSGRGNPDTQYF
d_gene: .; abundance: few; j_gene: TRBJ1-3; v_gene: TRBV5-6; CDR3nt: TGTGCCAGCAGTTTGAATCGGGGTTACGGAAACACCATATATTTT; CDR3aa: CASSLNRGYGNTIYF
d_gene: .; abundance: .; j_gene: TRBJ1-2; v_gene: TRBV5-5; CDR3nt: TGTGCCAGCAGCTTGGCACCGGACAAATATTATGGCTACACCTTC; CDR3aa: CASSLAPDKYYGYTF
d_gene: .; abundance: .; j_gene: TRBJ1-1; v_gene: TRBV12-5; CDR3nt: TGTGCTAGTGGTTTGGTACTGTTGGCGAAAAACACTGAAGCTTTCTTT; CDR3aa: CASGLVLLAKNTEAFF
d_gene: .; abundance: few; j_gene: TRBJ2-2; v_gene: TRBV7-9; CDR3nt: TGTGCCAGCAGCGCGACCGGGACTCATACTACCGGGGAGCTGTTTTTT; CDR3aa: CASSATGTHTTGELFF
d_gene: .; abundance: few; j_gene: TRBJ2-7; v_gene: TRBV10-3; CDR3nt: TGTGCCATCAGTGACCCCGCCAGAGGGACCACCTACGAGCAGTACTTC; CDR3aa: CAISDPARGTTYEQYF
d_gene: TRBD2; abundance: .; j_gene: TRBJ2-1; v_gene: TRBV5-6; CDR3nt: TGTGCCAGCAGCCACCGGGGGGGCTCCTACAATGAGCAGTTCTTC; CDR3aa: CASSHRGGSYNEQFF
d_gene: TRBD2; abundance: .; j_gene: TRBJ2-5; v_gene: TRBV20-1; CDR3nt: TGCAGTGCTAGAGATCGAGCGGGAGAAGAGACCCAGTACTTC; CDR3aa: CSARDRAGEETQYF
d_gene: TRBD2; abundance: few; j_gene: TRBJ2-1; v_gene: TRBV2; CDR3nt: TGTGCCAGCACGGGGGGGGACTACAATGAGCAGTTCTTC; CDR3aa: CASTGGDYNEQFF
d_gene: .; abundance: many; j_gene: TRBJ2-7; v_gene: TRBV3-1; CDR3nt: TGTGCCAGCAGCCCCTCCGGGGCCTACGAGCAGTACTTC; CDR3aa: CASSPSGAYEQYF
d_gene: .; abundance: few; j_gene: TRBJ2-3; v_gene: TRBV20-1; CDR3nt: TGCAGTGCTAGACACAGCGTCCCGAGCTACACAGATACGCAGTATTTT; CDR3aa: CSARHSVPSYTDTQYF
d_gene: TRBD1; abundance: .; j_gene: TRBJ2-2; v_gene: TRBV24-1; CDR3nt: TGTGCCACCAGTCCGGGACAGGGCCGCACCGGGGAGCTGTTTTTT; CDR3aa: CATSPGQGRTGELFF
d_gene: .; abundance: few; j_gene: TRBJ2-7; v_gene: TRBV5-8; CDR3nt: TGTGCCAGCAGCCCAAGTCAGTTGGACATCTACGAGCAGTACTTC; CDR3aa: CASSPSQLDIYEQYF
d_gene: .; abundance: .; j_gene: TRBJ2-1; v_gene: TRBV12-3/TRBV12-4; CDR3nt: TGTGCCAGCAGCCTAGGGGGTTCTAGAGGTGAGCAGTTCTTC; CDR3aa: CASSLGGSRGEQFF
d_gene: TRBD1; abundance: .; j_gene: TRBJ1-2; v_gene: TRBV13; CDR3nt: TGTGCCAGCAGTCGCCCCGGGACAGAAGGGGGCTACACCTTC; CDR3aa: CASSRPGTEGGYTF
d_gene: .; abundance: many; j_gene: TRBJ2-2; v_gene: TRBV7-3; CDR3nt: TGTGCCAGCAGCCCCACCCCCATGGGCACCGGGGAGCTGTTTTTT; CDR3aa: CASSPTPMGTGELFF
d_gene: .; abundance: few; j_gene: TRBJ2-3; v_gene: TRBV14; CDR3nt: TGTGCCAGCAGCCAAGTTCGGACTTCCGATAAGTATTTT; CDR3aa: CASSQVRTSDKYF
d_gene: TRBD2; abundance: few; j_gene: TRBJ2-2; v_gene: TRBV27; CDR3nt: TGTGCCAGCAGTAAGGAACCGGGACTACCGAACACCGGGGAGCTGTTTTTT; CDR3aa: CASSKEPGLPNTGELFF
d_gene: .; abundance: .; j_gene: TRBJ1-3; v_gene: TRBV2; CDR3nt: TGTGCCAGCAGGACATCTTTCTCTGGAAACACCATATATTTT; CDR3aa: CASRTSFSGNTIYF
d_gene: .; abundance: .; j_gene: TRBJ2-2; v_gene: TRBV7-6; CDR3nt: TGTGCCAGCAGCTTTTCCGGGGGCACCGGGGAGCTGTTTTTT; CDR3aa: CASSFSGGTGELFF
d_gene: .; abundance: .; j_gene: TRBJ2-3; v_gene: TRBV12-3/TRBV12-4; CDR3nt: TGTGCCAGCGCCTACAGAGACCCGACAGATACGCAGTATTTT; CDR3aa: CASAYRDPTDTQYF
d_gene: .; abundance: many; j_gene: TRBJ1-4; v_gene: TRBV20-1; CDR3nt: TGCAGTGCTAGAAAACCGGGGGGGCAGAACGAAAAACTGTTTTTT; CDR3aa: CSARKPGGQNEKLFF
d_gene: .; abundance: many; j_gene: TRBJ1-4; v_gene: TRBV20-1; CDR3nt: TGCAGTGCTAACACCGCGGGGAGGGTCGCGGGAAAACTGTTTTTT; CDR3aa: CSANTAGRVAGKLFF
d_gene: .; abundance: few; j_gene: TRBJ1-1; v_gene: TRBV20-1; CDR3nt: TGCAGTGCTAGAGATCTGAGTAGCCCCAACACTGAAGCTTTCTTT; CDR3aa: CSARDLSSPNTEAFF
d_gene: .; abundance: .; j_gene: TRBJ2-7; v_gene: TRBV2; CDR3nt: TGTGCCAGCAGCGTTACCTCCTACGAGCAGTACTTC; CDR3aa: CASSVTSYEQYF
d_gene: .; abundance: few; j_gene: TRBJ2-7; v_gene: TRBV7-6; CDR3nt: TGTGCCAGCAGCGCAGGTTTAGGGGCCTACGAGCAGTACTTC; CDR3aa: CASSAGLGAYEQYF
d_gene: TRBD1; abundance: many; j_gene: TRBJ2-4; v_gene: TRBV20-1; CDR3nt: TGCAGTGCTAGTGATACAGGGGGCGGTGTGACCAAAAACATTCAGTACTTC; CDR3aa: CSASDTGGGVTKNIQYF
d_gene: .; abundance: many; j_gene: TRBJ1-1; v_gene: TRBV6-6; CDR3nt: TGTGCCAGCAGTTTGGTCTGGAACACTGAAGCTTTCTTT; CDR3aa: CASSLVWNTEAFF
d_gene: TRBD2; abundance: many; j_gene: TRBJ2-1; v_gene: TRBV18; CDR3nt: TGTGCCAGCTCACCACCCGGGGCTAGCGGGCGGCAGTTCTTC; CDR3aa: CASSPPGASGRQFF
d_gene: TRBD2; abundance: few; j_gene: TRBJ2-5; v_gene: TRBV7-7; CDR3nt: TGTGCTAGCAGCTTAGGGCTAGCGGTAGAGACCCAGTACTTC; CDR3aa: CASSLGLAVETQYF
d_gene: TRBD2; abundance: .; j_gene: TRBJ2-2; v_gene: TRBV20-1; CDR3nt: TGCAGTGCTAGAGCCTACGGGGGGGCCGGGGAGCTGTTTTTT; CDR3aa: CSARAYGGAGELFF
d_gene: .; abundance: .; j_gene: TRBJ1-2; v_gene: TRBV19; CDR3nt: TGTGCCAGTCGGAGGGTGTCTGGCTACACCTTC; CDR3aa: CASRRVSGYTF
d_gene: TRBD1; abundance: few; j_gene: TRBJ2-1; v_gene: TRBV24-1; CDR3nt: TGTGCCACCAGTCTCTCGGGACAGGGTTACAATGAGCAGTTCTTC; CDR3aa: CATSLSGQGYNEQFF
d_gene: .; abundance: .; j_gene: TRBJ2-1; v_gene: TRBV7-2; CDR3nt: TGTGCCAGCAGCTTTTTCAGTGGTGAGCAGTTCTTC; CDR3aa: CASSFFSGEQFF
d_gene: .; abundance: few; j_gene: TRBJ1-1; v_gene: TRBV12-2; CDR3nt: TGTGCAAGTCGCTTAGGACAGGGGGGCACTGAAGCTTTCTTT; CDR3aa: CASRLGQGGTEAFF
d_gene: .; abundance: few; j_gene: TRBJ2-1; v_gene: TRBV28; CDR3nt: TGTGCCAGCAGTTTCGCGGACAGATTTAATGAGCAGTTCTTC; CDR3aa: CASSFADRFNEQFF
d_gene: .; abundance: .; j_gene: TRBJ2-7; v_gene: TRBV2; CDR3nt: TGTGCCAGCAAGGCGGGCAGCTCCTACGAGCAGTACTTC; CDR3aa: CASKAGSSYEQYF
d_gene: TRBD1; abundance: many; j_gene: TRBJ1-5; v_gene: TRBV20-1; CDR3nt: TGCAGTGCTGTCGGGACAGGGGATCAGCCCCAGCATTTT; CDR3aa: CSAVGTGDQPQHF
d_gene: .; abundance: few; j_gene: TRBJ1-1; v_gene: TRBV10-2; CDR3nt: TGCGCCACCCTAGGGGGGACACTGAAGCTTTTCTTT; CDR3aa: CATLGGTLKLFF
d_gene: TRBD1; abundance: few; j_gene: TRBJ2-1; v_gene: TRBV29-1; CDR3nt: TGCAGCGGCACAGGGGGCAATGAGCAGTTCTTC; CDR3aa: CSGTGGNEQFF
d_gene: .; abundance: few; j_gene: TRBJ1-5; v_gene: TRBV6-4; CDR3nt: TGTGCCAGCAGTGACGGTAGTGGAGGGTTCACCCAGCCCCAGCATTTT; CDR3aa: CASSDGSGGFTQPQHF
d_gene: .; abundance: few; j_gene: TRBJ2-3; v_gene: TRBV7-2; CDR3nt: TGTGCCAGCAGCTTAGGTAGGGGAAGCGGCACAGATACGCAGTATTTT; CDR3aa: CASSLGRGSGTDTQYF
d_gene: TRBD1; abundance: .; j_gene: TRBJ1-3; v_gene: TRBV10-3; CDR3nt: TGTGCCATCAAGGCGGGCGGGACAGCTGGAAACACCATATATTTT; CDR3aa: CAIKAGGTAGNTIYF
d_gene: .; abundance: once; j_gene: TRBJ2-1; v_gene: TRBV15; CDR3nt: TGTGCCACCAGCAGAGTCGCGCCCAATGAGCAGTTCTTC; CDR3aa: CATSRVAPNEQFF
d_gene: .; abundance: few; j_gene: TRBJ2-3; v_gene: TRBV29-1; CDR3nt: TGCAGCGTTCTCTCACGGCCTATTAGCACAGATACGCAGTATTTT; CDR3aa: CSVLSRPISTDTQYF
d_gene: TRBD2; abundance: many; j_gene: TRBJ2-1; v_gene: TRBV7-9; CDR3nt: TGTGCCAGCAGTCTACTTGCGGGAGGCTATGAGCAGTTCTTC; CDR3aa: CASSLLAGGYEQFF
d_gene: .; abundance: .; j_gene: TRBJ1-5; v_gene: TRBV20-1; CDR3nt: TGCAGTGCTAGAGATTGGCTAGAGGAGGATCAGCCCCAGCATTTT; CDR3aa: CSARDWLEEDQPQHF
d_gene: .; abundance: many; j_gene: TRBJ2-7; v_gene: TRBV12-3/TRBV12-4; CDR3nt: TGTGCCAGCAGTTCCGGCCCCTACGAGCAGTACTTC; CDR3aa: CASSSGPYEQYF
d_gene: .; abundance: .; j_gene: TRBJ2-5; v_gene: TRBV5-1; CDR3nt: TGCGCCAGCACCCCCTTCCGCGATCAAGAGACCCAGTACTTC; CDR3aa: CASTPFRDQETQYF
d_gene: .; abundance: .; j_gene: TRBJ2-7; v_gene: TRBV5-5; CDR3nt: TGTGCCAGCAGCTTGGCTCGGGACACCGGCGGCTACGAGCAGTACTTC; CDR3aa: CASSLARDTGGYEQYF
d_gene: TRBD1; abundance: many; j_gene: TRBJ2-3; v_gene: TRBV5-1; CDR3nt: TGCGCCAGCAGCTCACTCCGGGACAGGGGGTTAACTAGCACAGATACGCAGTATTTT; CDR3aa: CASSSLRDRGLTSTDTQYF
d_gene: .; abundance: few; j_gene: TRBJ1-1; v_gene: TRBV20-1; CDR3nt: TGCAGTGCTAAGCTCCAGGGCGTCCCTGAAGCTTTCTTT; CDR3aa: CSAKLQGVPEAFF